The sequence of this T cell receptor (beta chain) was determined in a study of beta chain features in type 1 diabetes. General study findings and limits: Shortening of TCRB CDR3s, moderate but significant, appeared in all four CD4+ subsets of Type 1 diabetes patients.

The isolated RNA, all of it, was reverse transcribed, so expressed TCRB transcripts were what got sequenced. Assay: immunoSEQ multiplex PCR; the TCRdb copy retains only in-frame clones and omits some. In the table there are under 850,000 clones, around an eighth of which are singletons. About this clone itself: Its antigen is not identified.

The sequence came from a young man with type 1 diabetes. The sample taken for sequencing was naive CD4+ T cells from blood.

The CDR3: CASSQNQVYGYTF. CDR3 coding DNA: TGTGCCAGCAGCCAAAACCAGGTCTATGGCTACACCTTC. V is TRBV6-1 and J is TRBJ1-2; D gene ambiguous. CDR3 length equals 13 residues. V gave up 6 bases and J gave up 4 bases, with 12 bases separating them. The V gene's germline CDR1 is MNHNS and CDR2 SASEGT.